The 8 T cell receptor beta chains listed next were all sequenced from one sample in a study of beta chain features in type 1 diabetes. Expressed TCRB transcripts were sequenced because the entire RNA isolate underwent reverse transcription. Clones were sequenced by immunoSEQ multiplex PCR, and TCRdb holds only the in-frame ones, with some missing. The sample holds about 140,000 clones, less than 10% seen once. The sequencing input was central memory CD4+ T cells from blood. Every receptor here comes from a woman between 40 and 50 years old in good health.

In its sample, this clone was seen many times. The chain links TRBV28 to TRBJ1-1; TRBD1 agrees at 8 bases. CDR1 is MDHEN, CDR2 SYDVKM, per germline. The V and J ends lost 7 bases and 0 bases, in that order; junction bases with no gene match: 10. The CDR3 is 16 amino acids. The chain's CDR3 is CASTIGAGGMNTEAFF. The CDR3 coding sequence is TGTGCCAGCACCATAGGAGCAGGGGGCATGAACACTGAAGCTTTCTTT.

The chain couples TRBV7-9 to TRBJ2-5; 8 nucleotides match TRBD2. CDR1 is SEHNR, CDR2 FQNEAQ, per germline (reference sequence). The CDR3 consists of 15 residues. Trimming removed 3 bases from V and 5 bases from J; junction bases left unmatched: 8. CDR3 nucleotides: TGTGCCAGCAGCTTGCTCGGGGGGGCCTTGGAGACCCAGTACTTC. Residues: CASSLLGGALETQYF.

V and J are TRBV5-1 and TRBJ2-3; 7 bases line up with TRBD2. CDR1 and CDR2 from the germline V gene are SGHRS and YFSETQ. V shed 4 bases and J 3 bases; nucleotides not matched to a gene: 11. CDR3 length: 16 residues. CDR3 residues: CASSPYGTSVTDTQYF. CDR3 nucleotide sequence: TGCGCCAGCAGCCCGTACGGCACTAGCGTTACAGATACGCAGTATTTT.

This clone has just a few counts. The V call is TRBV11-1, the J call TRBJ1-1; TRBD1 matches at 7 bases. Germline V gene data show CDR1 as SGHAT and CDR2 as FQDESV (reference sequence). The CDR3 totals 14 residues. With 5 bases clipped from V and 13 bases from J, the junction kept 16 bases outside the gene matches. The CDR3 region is CASSRDRAGPQGFF. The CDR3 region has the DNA TGTGCCAGCAGCAGAGACAGGGCAGGCCCCCAAGGTTTCTTT.

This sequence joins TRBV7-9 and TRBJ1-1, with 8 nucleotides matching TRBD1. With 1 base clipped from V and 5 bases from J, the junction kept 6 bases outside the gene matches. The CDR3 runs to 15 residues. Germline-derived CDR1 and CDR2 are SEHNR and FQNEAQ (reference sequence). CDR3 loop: CASSLGTGPGTEAFF. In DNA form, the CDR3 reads TGTGCCAGCAGCTTAGGGACAGGGCCGGGGACTGAAGCTTTCTTT.

The CDR3 region is CASSLRVGSPPGREDEQYF. CDR3 DNA sequence: TGTGCCAGCAGCTTAAGGGTCGGGAGCCCCCCAGGGCGTGAGGACGAGCAGTACTTC. The chain couples TRBV11-2 to TRBJ2-7, with D perhaps matching TRBD2 (6 bases). The CDR3 consists of 19 residues. CDR1 and CDR2 (germline): SGHAT, FQNNGV. Trimming cost V 2 bases and J 5 bases, with 28 bases left between them.

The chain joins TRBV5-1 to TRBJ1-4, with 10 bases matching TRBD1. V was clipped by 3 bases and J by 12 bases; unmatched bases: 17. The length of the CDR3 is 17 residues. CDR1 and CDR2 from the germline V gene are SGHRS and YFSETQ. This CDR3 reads CASSSSPPDRGQGQLFF. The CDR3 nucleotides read TGCGCCAGCAGCTCGAGTCCTCCCGACAGGGGGCAAGGGCAACTGTTTTTT. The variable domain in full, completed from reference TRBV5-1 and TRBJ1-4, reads KAGVTQTPRYLIKTRGQQVTLSCSPISGHRSVSWYQQTPGQGLQFLFEYFSETQRNKGNFPGRFSGRQFSNSRSEMNVSTLELGDSALYLCASSSSPPDRGQGQLFFGSGTQLSVL.

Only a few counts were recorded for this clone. The CDR3 spells CASSEQGTYGYTF. In nucleotides, the CDR3 is TGTGCCAGCAGCGAGCAGGGAACCTATGGCTACACCTTC. The chain joins TRBV7-9 to TRBJ1-2; D perhaps matches TRBD1 (5 bases). From germline, CDR1 is SEHNR and CDR2 FQNEAQ (reference sequence). The V gene lost 5 bases and the J gene lost 4 bases, with 11 bases spanning the gap. The CDR3 extends over 13 amino acids.